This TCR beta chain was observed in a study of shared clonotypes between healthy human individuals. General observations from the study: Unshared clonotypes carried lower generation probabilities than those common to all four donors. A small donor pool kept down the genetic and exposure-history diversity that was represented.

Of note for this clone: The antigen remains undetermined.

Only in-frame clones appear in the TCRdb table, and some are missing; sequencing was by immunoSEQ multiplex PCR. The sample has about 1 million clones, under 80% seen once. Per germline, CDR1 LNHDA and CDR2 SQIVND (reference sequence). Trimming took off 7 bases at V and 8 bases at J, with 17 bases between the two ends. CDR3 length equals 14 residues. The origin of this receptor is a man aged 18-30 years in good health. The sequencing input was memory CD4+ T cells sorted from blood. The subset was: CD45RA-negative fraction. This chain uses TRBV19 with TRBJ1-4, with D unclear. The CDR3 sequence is CASNEGSYREKLFF. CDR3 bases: TGTGCCAGTAATGAAGGGTCGTATCGGGAAAAACTGTTTTTT.